This TCR beta chain emerged from a study of blood T cells in healthy people across ages. Study at large: Capture via template switching afforded approximately one barcoded beta molecule per two T cells.

Caucasian individuals from Russia who were healthy and aged about 6 to 90 acted as donors. Isolation recovered at least 7 million PBMCs from every sample. Germline V gives CDR1 SNHLY, CDR2 FYNNEI. Trimming cost V 8 bases and J 5 bases, with 18 bases left between them. The length of the CDR3 is 14 residues. A second PCR, run for roughly 7 to 11 cycles, used a sample-barcoded 5' primer plus a J-beta primer mix. Each CDR3 protein is one row after TCRdb ran MiXCR on the 5' RACE reads. Of hundreds of thousands of distinct CDR3 sequences listed, roughly 35% are singletons. This clonotype was counted ten times or more.

Sequencing was performed on blood. This chain links TRBV2 with TRBJ2-5, with unresolved D. This TCR came from a man between 18 and 35 years old in good health. The CDR3 DNA sequence: TGTGCCAGCGGGCCTTTATTAGGGCCCGAGACCCAGTACTTC. This gives the protein CASGPLLGPETQYF.